The T cell receptor (beta chain) under discussion was sequenced for a study of shared clonotypes between healthy human individuals (dated by TCRdb to about 2020). About the investigation overall: A few men and a couple of women, aged 18 to 49 years, made up the cohort. For each donor, CD4 naive and CD4 memory were each given three plates, CD8 naive was given two plates, and CD8 memory was given one plate. To estimate repertoire size and how much clonotypes are shared between individuals, the study performed deep sequencing of blood TCR repertoires from 4 to 6 healthy adults. Libraries were prepared and TCR repertoires were sequenced by different laboratories using diverse techniques, in order to increase sequencing depth and limit assay-specific biases. Per donor, leukapheresis produced somewhere between about 0.9 and 10 billion PBMCs.

What the work shows at the level of the full study, not this receptor alone: Incomplete sequencing was indicated by rarefaction of sorted-subset datasets, despite the large sequencing depth. Sampling was limited to blood, and TCR repertoires in tissue likely differ from TCR repertoires in blood. Based on pairwise subsampling, the degree of clonotype sharing among donors was expected to be affected by sequencing depth. Because the study included only a small number of donors, the genetic and exposure-history diversity represented was limited. Approximately 4.8% of naive CD4, roughly 3.5% of naive CD8, approximately 2.2% of memory CD4, and roughly 0.4% of memory CD8 clonotypes were shared across several donors. Compared with non-shared clonotypes, clonotypes shared by all four sorted-subset donors had higher generation probabilities. Estimated clonotype richness was generally larger for naive than for memory subsets.

There are 14 amino acids in the CDR3, from cysteine to phenylalanine inclusive. Of the read, only the CDR3 DNA is kept; its 42 bases are in frame from base 1. V and J lose 2 bases and 1 base, and a span of 8 bases separates them. The germline V gene supplies CDR1 SGHVS and CDR2 FNYEAQ. CD8 naive samples consisted of CD45RO-negative cells that were positively selected for CCR7, yielding a CD45RA+CCR7+ population without TemRA cells. Donors were healthy HIV-negative adults with no recently reported acute infections or vaccinations. Every donor was a Caucasian adult residing in Nashville, Tennessee, USA. After blood collection by leukapheresis, PBMCs were isolated using Ficoll-Histopaque density gradient centrifugation and then cryopreserved in the vapor phase of liquid nitrogen. Analytical flow cytometry was used to check the purity and quantity of each magnetically sorted T cell population. Each sorted fraction had its genomic DNA isolated and then quantified by UV absorbance on a Nanodrop 2000c.

Using the deep immunoSEQ assay, multiplex PCR amplified TCR CDR3 regions from genomic DNA. Genomic DNA extracted from each cell subset was distributed evenly over all wells of several immunoSEQ 96-well plates, and each plate served as one replicate. For sorted subsets, around 0.2 ug genomic DNA, equal to 30,000 to 35,000 T cell genomes, was loaded into each replicate PCR. Purified libraries were measured with a Qubit 3.0 fluorometer, size-checked on a Bioanalyzer 2100, and measured again with the KAPA Library Quantification kit. Every immunoSEQ 96-well plate was sequenced on a separate single-read 150-cycle Illumina NextSeq 550 flow cell. The paper's data handling went like this. Because the immunoSEQ output included only junctional sequences and no quality scores, the filtering could not be the same as the filtering used for full-length reads. Sequences were annotated with PyIR, a Python wrapper for IgBLAST v1.9, using IMGT germline references to assign V/J genes and CDR3. Reads were removed for weak V/J assignments (E-value above 1e-6), missing CDR3, stop codons, out-of-frame junctions, or ambiguous translated residues. V3J clonotypes were defined as sequences sharing an identical inferred V gene, J gene, and CDR3 amino acid sequence. To compute the percentage overlap between repertoires, the number of shared unique clonotypes was divided by the size of the smaller repertoire. Richness of each repertoire was evaluated using RTK rarefaction, the Chao1 estimator, and Recon v2.1 estimates of unobserved clonotypes. For all TCRbeta clonotypes obtained by the gDNA method from a few donors, generation probabilities were computed with OLGA. TCRdb took over this immuneACCESS table, retaining in-frame rearrangements with V and J assigned. Such tables are incomplete; in checked studies, under half of the missing clones stem from an unresolved V gene, and the remainder is unexplained. V and J calls and clone size follow that table, whereas D and trimming were derived from the DNA. A total of 1.5 million to 2.5 million clones appear in this sample, roughly 94% of them only once. The ten largest clones capture roughly 1.2% of the sample.

On this clone itself: Its antigen is not yet known. No base quality values were provided; no much bigger clone lies one nucleotide off.

The rearrangement joined TRBV7-6 to TRBJ2-5; the D gene cannot be named for sure. Sample: naive CD8+ T cells sorted from blood. The cell subset or site tag for this specimen amounts to: CD45RA+CCR7+. This TCR derives from a young man in good health. The nucleotide sequence is TGTGCCAGCAGCTTATTGGGGTCCCAAGAGACCCAGTACTTC. Its product reads: CASSLLGSQETQYF.